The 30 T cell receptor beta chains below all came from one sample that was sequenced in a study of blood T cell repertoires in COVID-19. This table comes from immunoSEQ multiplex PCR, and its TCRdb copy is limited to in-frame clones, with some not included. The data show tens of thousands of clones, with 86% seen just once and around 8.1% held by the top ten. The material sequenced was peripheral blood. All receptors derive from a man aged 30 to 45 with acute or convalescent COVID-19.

The CDR3 coding sequence is TGTGCCAGCAGCCAAGATCGAGGCAGCTTGAACACTGAAGCTTTCTTT. This translates into CASSQDRGSLNTEAFF. The gene calls are TRBV3-1 (or the pseudogene TRBV3-2) and TRBJ1-1; D is unclear. Looked up from germline, CDR1 is LGHDT and CDR2 is YNNKEL (reference sequence). The CDR3 is made up of 16 amino acids. Deletions cut 0 bases from V and 0 bases from J, with 11 bases between.

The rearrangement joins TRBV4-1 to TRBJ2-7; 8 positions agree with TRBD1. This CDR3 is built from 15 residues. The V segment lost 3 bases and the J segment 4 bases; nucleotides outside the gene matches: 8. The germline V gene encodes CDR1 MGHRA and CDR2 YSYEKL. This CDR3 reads CASSHPGTGTYEQYF. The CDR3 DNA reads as TGCGCCAGCAGCCATCCCGGGACAGGAACTTACGAGCAGTACTTC.

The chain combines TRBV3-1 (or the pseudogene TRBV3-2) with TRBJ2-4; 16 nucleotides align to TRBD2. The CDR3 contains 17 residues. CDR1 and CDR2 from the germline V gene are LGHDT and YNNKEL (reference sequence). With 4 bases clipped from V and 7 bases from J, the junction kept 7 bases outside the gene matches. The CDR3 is CASSPGTSGRVGNIQYF. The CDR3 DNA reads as TGTGCCAGCAGCCCCGGGACTAGCGGGAGGGTTGGGAACATTCAGTACTTC.

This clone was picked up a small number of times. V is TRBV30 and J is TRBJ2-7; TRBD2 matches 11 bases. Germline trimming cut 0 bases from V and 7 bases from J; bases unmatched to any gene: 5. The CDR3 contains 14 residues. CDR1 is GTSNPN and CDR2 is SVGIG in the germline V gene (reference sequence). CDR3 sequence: CAWSVLAGAEEQYF. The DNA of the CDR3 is TGTGCCTGGAGTGTACTAGCGGGAGCGGAAGAGCAGTACTTC.

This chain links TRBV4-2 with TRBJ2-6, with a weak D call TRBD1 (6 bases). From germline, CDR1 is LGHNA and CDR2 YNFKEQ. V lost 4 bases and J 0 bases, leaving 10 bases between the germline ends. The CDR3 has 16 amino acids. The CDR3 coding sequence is TGTGCCAGCAGCCTTGACAGGACCTCTGGGGCCAACGTCCTGACTTTC. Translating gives CASSLDRTSGANVLTF.

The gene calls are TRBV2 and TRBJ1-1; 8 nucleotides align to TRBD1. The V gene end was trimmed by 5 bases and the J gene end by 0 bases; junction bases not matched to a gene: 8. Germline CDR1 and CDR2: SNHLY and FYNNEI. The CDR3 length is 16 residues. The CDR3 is CASSPGTGGMNTEAFF. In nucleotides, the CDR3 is TGTGCCAGCAGTCCCGGGACAGGAGGCATGAACACTGAAGCTTTCTTT.

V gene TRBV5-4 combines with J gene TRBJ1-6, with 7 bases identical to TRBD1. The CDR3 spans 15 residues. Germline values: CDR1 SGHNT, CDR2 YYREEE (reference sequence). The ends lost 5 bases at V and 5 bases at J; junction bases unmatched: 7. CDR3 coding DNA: TGTGCCAGCAGGTCAACCGGGACAGATAATTCACCCCTCCACTTT. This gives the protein CASRSTGTDNSPLHF.

The CDR3 region is CASSGNRGPTNTEAFF. CDR3 sequence (DNA): TGTGCCAGCAGCGGAAACAGGGGGCCAACCAACACTGAAGCTTTCTTT. The gene calls are TRBV7-9 and TRBJ1-1; 9 nucleotides align to TRBD1. Germline V gives CDR1 SEHNR, CDR2 FQNEAQ (reference sequence). V lost 5 bases, J lost 2 bases, and 9 bases stayed unmatched. The CDR3 has 16 residues. Full variable domain (remainder filled in from reference TRBV7-9 and TRBJ1-1): DTGVSQNPRHKITKRGQNVTFRCDPISEHNRLYWYRQTLGQGPEFLTYFQNEAQLEKSRLLSDRFSAERPKGSFSTLEIQRTEQGDSAMYLCASSGNRGPTNTEAFFGQGTRLTVV.

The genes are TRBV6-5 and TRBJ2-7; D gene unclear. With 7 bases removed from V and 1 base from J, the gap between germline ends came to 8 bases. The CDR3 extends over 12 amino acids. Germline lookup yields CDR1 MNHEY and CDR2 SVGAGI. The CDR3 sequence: CASTDKSYEQYF. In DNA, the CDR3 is TGTGCCAGCACCGACAAGTCCTACGAGCAGTACTTC.

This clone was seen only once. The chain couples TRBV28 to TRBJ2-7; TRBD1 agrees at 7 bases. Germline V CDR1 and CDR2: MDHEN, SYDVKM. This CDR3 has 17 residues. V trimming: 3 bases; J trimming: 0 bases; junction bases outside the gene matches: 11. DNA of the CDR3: TGTGCCAGCAGTTTGGGGGAAACAGGGGCCACCTCCTACGAGCAGTACTTC. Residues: CASSLGETGATSYEQYF.

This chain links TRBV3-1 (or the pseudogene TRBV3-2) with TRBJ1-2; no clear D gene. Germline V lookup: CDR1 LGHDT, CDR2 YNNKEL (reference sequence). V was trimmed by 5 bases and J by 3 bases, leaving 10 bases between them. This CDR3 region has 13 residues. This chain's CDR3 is CASSKSSDYGYTF. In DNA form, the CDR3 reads TGTGCCAGCAGCAAGTCTTCAGACTATGGCTACACCTTC.

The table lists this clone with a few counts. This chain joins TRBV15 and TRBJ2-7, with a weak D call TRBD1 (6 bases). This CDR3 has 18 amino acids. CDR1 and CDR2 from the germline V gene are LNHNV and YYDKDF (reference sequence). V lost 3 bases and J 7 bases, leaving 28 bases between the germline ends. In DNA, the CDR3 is TGTGCCACCAGCAGGGCGGTCGGGGTAGCAGGGGAAGGAGGTGAGCAGTACTTC. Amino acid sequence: CATSRAVGVAGEGGEQYF.

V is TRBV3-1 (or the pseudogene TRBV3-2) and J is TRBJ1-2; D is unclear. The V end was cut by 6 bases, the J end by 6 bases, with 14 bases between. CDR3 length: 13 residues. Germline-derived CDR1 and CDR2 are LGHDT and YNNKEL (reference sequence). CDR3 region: CASSGDGGNGYTF. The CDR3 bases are TGTGCCAGCAGTGGAGACGGCGGGAATGGCTACACCTTC.

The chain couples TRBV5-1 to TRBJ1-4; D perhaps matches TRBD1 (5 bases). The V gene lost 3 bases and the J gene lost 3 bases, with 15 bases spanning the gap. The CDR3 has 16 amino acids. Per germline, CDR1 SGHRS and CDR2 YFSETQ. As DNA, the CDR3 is TGCGCCAGCAGCTCCGCATTCACGGGGGCTAATGAAAAACTGTTTTTT. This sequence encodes CASSSAFTGANEKLFF.

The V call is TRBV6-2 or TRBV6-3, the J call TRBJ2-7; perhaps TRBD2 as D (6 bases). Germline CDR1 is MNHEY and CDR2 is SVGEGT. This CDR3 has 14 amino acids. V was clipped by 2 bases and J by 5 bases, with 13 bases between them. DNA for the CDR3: TGTGCCAGCAGTTACGGGGGGATAGGGGACGAGCAGTACTTC. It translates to CASSYGGIGDEQYF.

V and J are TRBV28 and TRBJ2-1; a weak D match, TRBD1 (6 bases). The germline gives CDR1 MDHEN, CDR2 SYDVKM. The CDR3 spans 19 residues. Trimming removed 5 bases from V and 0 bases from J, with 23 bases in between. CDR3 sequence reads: CASSKPTTTGLSSYNEQFF. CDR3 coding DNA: TGTGCCAGCAGTAAACCCACCACGACAGGCTTAAGCTCCTACAATGAGCAGTTCTTC.

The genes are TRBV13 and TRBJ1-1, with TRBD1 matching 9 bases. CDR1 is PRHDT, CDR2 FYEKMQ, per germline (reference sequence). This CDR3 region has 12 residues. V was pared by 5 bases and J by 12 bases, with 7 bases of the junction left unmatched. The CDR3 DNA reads TGTGCCAGCAGCATCCGGACAGGGGAAACTTTCTTT. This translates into CASSIRTGETFF.

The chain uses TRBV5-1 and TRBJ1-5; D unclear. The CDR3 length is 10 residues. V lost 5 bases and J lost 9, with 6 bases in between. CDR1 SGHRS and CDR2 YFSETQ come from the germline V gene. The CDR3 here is CASRAGPQHF. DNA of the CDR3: TGCGCCAGCAGAGCTGGGCCCCAGCATTTT. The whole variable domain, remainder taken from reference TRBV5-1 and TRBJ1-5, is KAGVTQTPRYLIKTRGQQVTLSCSPISGHRSVSWYQQTPGQGLQFLFEYFSETQRNKGNFPGRFSGRQFSNSRSEMNVSTLELGDSALYLCASRAGPQHFGDGTRLSIL.

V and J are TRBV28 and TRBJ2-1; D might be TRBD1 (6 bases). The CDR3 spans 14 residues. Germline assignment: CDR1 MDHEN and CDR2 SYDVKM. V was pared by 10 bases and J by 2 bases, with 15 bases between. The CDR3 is CATLRTATYNEQFF. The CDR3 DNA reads TGTGCCACCCTAAGGACAGCTACCTACAATGAGCAGTTCTTC. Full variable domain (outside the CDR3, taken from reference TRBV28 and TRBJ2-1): DVKVTQSSRYLVKRTGEKVFLECVQDMDHENMFWYRQDPGLGLRLIYFSYDVKMKEKGDIPEGYSVSREKKERFSLILESASTNQTSMYLCATLRTATYNEQFFGPGTRLTVL.

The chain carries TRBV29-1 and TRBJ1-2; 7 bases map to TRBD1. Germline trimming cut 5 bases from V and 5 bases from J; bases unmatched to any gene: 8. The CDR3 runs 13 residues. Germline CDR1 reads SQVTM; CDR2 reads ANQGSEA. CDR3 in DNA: TGCAGCGTTCTAACAGGGGATATGTATGGCTACACCTTC. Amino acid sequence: CSVLTGDMYGYTF.

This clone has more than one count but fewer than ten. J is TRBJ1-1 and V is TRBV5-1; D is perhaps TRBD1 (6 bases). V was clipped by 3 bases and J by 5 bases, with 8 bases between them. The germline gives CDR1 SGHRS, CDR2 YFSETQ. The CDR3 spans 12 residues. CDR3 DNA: TGCGCCAGCAGCTGGCAGGGGACTGAAGCTTTCTTT. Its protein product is CASSWQGTEAFF.

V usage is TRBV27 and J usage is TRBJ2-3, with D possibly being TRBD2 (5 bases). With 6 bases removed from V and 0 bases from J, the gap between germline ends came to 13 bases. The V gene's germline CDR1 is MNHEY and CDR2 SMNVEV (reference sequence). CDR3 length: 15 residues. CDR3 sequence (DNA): TGTGCCAGCAGCGCCACCCCGGGGAGCACAGATACGCAGTATTTT. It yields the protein CASSATPGSTDTQYF.

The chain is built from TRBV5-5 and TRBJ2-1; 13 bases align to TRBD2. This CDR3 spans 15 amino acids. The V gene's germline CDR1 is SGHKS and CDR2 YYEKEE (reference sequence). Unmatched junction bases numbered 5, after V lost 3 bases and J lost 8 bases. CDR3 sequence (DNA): TGTGCCAGCAGCTCACTAGCGGGAGGGCCATATGAGCAGTTCTTC. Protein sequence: CASSSLAGGPYEQFF.

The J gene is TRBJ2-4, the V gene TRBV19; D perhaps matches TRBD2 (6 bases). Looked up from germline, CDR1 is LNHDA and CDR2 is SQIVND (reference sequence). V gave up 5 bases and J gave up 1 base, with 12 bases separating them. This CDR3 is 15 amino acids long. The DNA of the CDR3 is TGTGCCAGTAGTCCGGGCGGGATGGCCAAAAACATTCAGTACTTC. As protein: CASSPGGMAKNIQYF. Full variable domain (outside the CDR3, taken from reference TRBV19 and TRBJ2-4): DGGITQSPKYLFRKEGQNVTLSCEQNLNHDAMYWYRQDPGQGLRLIYYSQIVNDFQKGDIAEGYSVSREKKESFPLTVTSAQKNPTAFYLCASSPGGMAKNIQYFGAGTRLSVL.

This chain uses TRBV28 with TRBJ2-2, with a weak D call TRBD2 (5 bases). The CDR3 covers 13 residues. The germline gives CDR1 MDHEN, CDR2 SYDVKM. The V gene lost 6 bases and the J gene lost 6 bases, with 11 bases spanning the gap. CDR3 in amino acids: CASRTGVPGELFF. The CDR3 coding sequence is TGTGCCAGCAGAACCGGGGTCCCCGGGGAGCTGTTTTTT.

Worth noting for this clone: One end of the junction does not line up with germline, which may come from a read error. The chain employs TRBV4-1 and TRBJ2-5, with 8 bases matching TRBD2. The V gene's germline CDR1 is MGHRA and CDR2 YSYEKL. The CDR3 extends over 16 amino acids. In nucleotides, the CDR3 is TGCGCCAGCAGACAAGAAGCGGGAGCGGTTTCCGAGACCCAGTACTTC. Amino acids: CASRQEAGAVSETQYF.

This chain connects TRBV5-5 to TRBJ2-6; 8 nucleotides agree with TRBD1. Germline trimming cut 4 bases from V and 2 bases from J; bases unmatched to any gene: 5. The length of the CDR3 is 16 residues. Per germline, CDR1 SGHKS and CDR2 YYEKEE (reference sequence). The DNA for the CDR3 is TGTGCCAGCAGCAGGACAGGGACCACTGGGGCCAACGTCCTGACTTTC. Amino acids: CASSRTGTTGANVLTF. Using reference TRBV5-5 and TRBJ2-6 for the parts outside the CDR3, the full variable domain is DAGVTQSPTHLIKTRGQQVTLRCSPISGHKSVSWYQQVLGQGPQFIFQYYEKEERGRGNFPDRFSARQFPNYSSELNVNALLLGDSALYLCASSRTGTTGANVLTFGAGSRLTVL.

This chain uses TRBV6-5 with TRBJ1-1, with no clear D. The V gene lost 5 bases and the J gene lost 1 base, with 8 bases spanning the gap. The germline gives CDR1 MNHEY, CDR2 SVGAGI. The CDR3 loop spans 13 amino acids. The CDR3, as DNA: TGTGCCAGCAGTCCCCGGGGGAACACTGAAGCTTTCTTT. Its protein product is CASSPRGNTEAFF.

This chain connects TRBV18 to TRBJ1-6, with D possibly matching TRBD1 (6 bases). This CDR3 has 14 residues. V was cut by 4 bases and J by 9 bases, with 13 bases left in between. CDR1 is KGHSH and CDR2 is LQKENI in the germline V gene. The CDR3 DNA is TGTGCCAGCTCACGACAGGTTCAGAGTTCACCCCTCCACTTT. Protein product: CASSRQVQSSPLHF.

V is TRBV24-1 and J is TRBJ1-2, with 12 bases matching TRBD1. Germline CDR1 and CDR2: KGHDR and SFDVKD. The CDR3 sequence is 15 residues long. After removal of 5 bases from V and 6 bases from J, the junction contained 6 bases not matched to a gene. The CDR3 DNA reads TGTGCCACCAGTGTCGGGACAGGGGGCAGGGATGGCTACACCTTC. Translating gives CATSVGTGGRDGYTF.